The 32 T cell receptor beta chains below were found in one sample sequenced in a study of cytomegalovirus exposure and HLA in healthy donors. The PCR contained 60 Vbeta and 13 Jbeta primers. TCRdb's copy holds only in-frame clones and misses some; the assay was immunoSEQ multiplex PCR. The sample records about 200,000 clones, approximately 86% being singletons. The sequencing sample was made of PBMCs. The receptors derive from a woman in her twenties or thirties in good health and CMV-seronegative.

The rearrangement links TRBV19 to TRBJ2-7; 8 bases match TRBD1. In germline, CDR1 is LNHDA, CDR2 SQIVND (reference sequence). After removal of 6 bases from V and 2 bases from J, the junction contained 6 bases not matched to a gene. The CDR3 has 14 amino acids. The CDR3 loop reads CASSHRDRPYEQYF. The CDR3 DNA reads as TGTGCCAGTAGCCACCGGGACAGGCCCTACGAGCAGTACTTC.

The rearrangement joins TRBV28 to TRBJ1-5; the match to TRBD1 covers 7 bases. The CDR3 runs 15 residues. The germline gives CDR1 MDHEN, CDR2 SYDVKM. Unmatched junction bases numbered 7, after V lost 5 bases and J lost 3 bases. The CDR3 loop is CASSDQDRFNQPQHF. The CDR3 nucleotides are TGTGCCAGCAGTGATCAGGACAGGTTCAATCAGCCCCAGCATTTT.

The genes are TRBV28 and TRBJ2-7, with TRBD2 matching over 13 bases. Germline CDR1 reads MDHEN; CDR2 reads SYDVKM. This CDR3 spans 15 amino acids. V was clipped by 6 bases and J by 3 bases; unmatched bases: 5. The CDR3 spells CASSLLAGGSYEQYF. The CDR3, as DNA: TGTGCCAGCAGCCTACTAGCGGGGGGGAGCTACGAGCAGTACTTC.

The CDR3 spells CASSYSPTGAEGYTF. Here the CDR3 DNA reads TGTGCCAGCAGTTATTCTCCCACAGGGGCGGAGGGCTACACCTTC. The rearrangement joins TRBV6-5 to TRBJ1-2; 7 bases match TRBD1. V was pared by 3 bases and J by 8 bases, with 12 bases of the junction left unmatched. The germline V gene has CDR1 MNHEY and CDR2 SVGAGI. CDR3 size: 15 residues.

The chain has TRBV19 and TRBJ1-5; the match to TRBD1 covers 11 bases. Germline V lookup: CDR1 LNHDA, CDR2 SQIVND (reference sequence). The CDR3 covers 17 residues. Losses at the gene ends were 4 bases for V and 5 bases for J; bases not matched to a gene: 10. CDR3 nucleotide sequence: TGTGCCAGTAGTACGACCGGACAGGGGGCCAATTATCAGCCCCAGCATTTT. Translation: CASSTTGQGANYQPQHF.

The chain combines TRBV7-8 with TRBJ2-1; 13 positions match TRBD2. Per germline, CDR1 SGHVS and CDR2 FQNEAQ. The CDR3 loop spans 17 amino acids. With 0 bases clipped from V and 10 bases from J, the junction kept 9 bases outside the gene matches. The CDR3 region has the DNA TGTGCCAGCAGCTTAGCCCTAACTAGCGGGAGGGCCGGGGAGCAGTTCTTC. This translates into CASSLALTSGRAGEQFF.

The chain recombines TRBV9 with TRBJ2-1, with D perhaps TRBD1 (6 bases). Germline CDR1 SGDLS, CDR2 YYNGEE. Trimming cost V 4 bases and J 2 bases, with 16 bases left between them. The CDR3 consists of 16 residues. The CDR3 reads CASSIQGGLTYNEQFF. CDR3 DNA sequence: TGTGCCAGCAGCATACAGGGTGGGCTTACCTACAATGAGCAGTTCTTC.

V gene TRBV21-1 combines with J gene TRBJ1-6; TRBD1, the table's D call, was not compared with the DNA. TRBV21-1 is a pseudogene locus. This CDR3 has 17 amino acids. In DNA, the CDR3 is TGTGCCAGCAGCAAGGTCAGGAAGGGGGCCTATAATTCACCCCTCCACTTT. This translates into CASSKVRKGAYNSPLHF.

The CDR3 DNA reads TGTGCCAGCAGTTCGGACAGGGCTGTTCAGCCCCAGCATTTT. It translates to CASSSDRAVQPQHF. The rearrangement links TRBV5-4 to TRBJ1-5; the match to TRBD1 covers 8 bases. Germline-derived CDR1 and CDR2 are SGHNT and YYREEE (reference sequence). J was trimmed by 6 bases and V by 5 bases; bases with no gene match: 7. This CDR3 is built from 14 residues. Together with reference TRBV5-4 and TRBJ1-5, the CDR3 gives the full variable domain: ETGVTQSPTHLIKTRGQQVTLRCSSQSGHNTVSWYQQALGQGPQFIFQYYREEENGRGNFPPRFSGLQFPNYSSELNVNALELDDSALYLCASSSDRAVQPQHFGDGTRLSIL.

This rearrangement joins TRBV5-1 to TRBJ2-7; 7 nucleotides match TRBD2. Germline CDR1 reads SGHRS; CDR2 reads YFSETQ. V lost 0 bases and J lost 3; bases outside the gene matches: 3. CDR3 length equals 14 residues. In nucleotides, the CDR3 is TGCGCCAGCAGCTTGGCAGCGGGACTCTACGAGCAGTACTTC. This sequence encodes CASSLAAGLYEQYF.

This rearrangement joins TRBV7-8 to TRBJ2-1; TRBD2 matches at 11 bases. CDR1 is SGHVS and CDR2 is FQNEAQ in the germline V gene. J was trimmed by 12 bases and V by 4 bases; bases with no gene match: 11. This CDR3 comprises 15 residues. The CDR3 protein is CASSSGTSGPVGQFF. The CDR3 bases are TGTGCCAGCAGCTCCGGGACTAGCGGTCCTGTGGGGCAGTTCTTC.

This chain links TRBV28 with TRBJ2-3, with 9 bases matching TRBD2. The CDR3 has 16 amino acids. Germline CDR1 reads MDHEN; CDR2 reads SYDVKM. The V segment lost 4 bases and the J segment 2 bases; nucleotides outside the gene matches: 7. CDR3 nucleotides: TGTGCCAGCAGTTCACAGACTAGCGGATACACAGATACGCAGTATTTT. It yields the protein CASSSQTSGYTDTQYF.

The chain joins TRBV27 to TRBJ2-1, with TRBD2 matching over 13 bases. V lost 5 bases and J lost 2; bases outside the gene matches: 6. This CDR3 has 17 amino acids. CDR1 and CDR2 from the germline V gene are MNHEY and SMNVEV (reference sequence). The CDR3 bases are TGTGCCAGCAGTGGACTAGCGGGAGAGGCTCCCTACAATGAGCAGTTCTTC. Encoded protein: CASSGLAGEAPYNEQFF.

This clone appeared a few times. The V gene is TRBV6-5, the J gene TRBJ2-7; TRBD2 matches 7 bases. Germline-derived CDR1 and CDR2 are MNHEY and SVGAGI. After removal of 0 bases from V and 6 bases from J, the junction contained 11 bases not matched to a gene. This CDR3 comprises 16 residues. The CDR3 region is CASSYSRGGGRGEQYF. CDR3 in DNA: TGTGCCAGCAGTTACTCGAGGGGCGGCGGGAGAGGCGAGCAGTACTTC.

This chain uses TRBV27 with TRBJ1-1; D unclear. Trimming took 6 bases from V and 4 from J, leaving 12 bases between them. This CDR3 has 13 residues. In germline, CDR1 is MNHEY, CDR2 SMNVEV (reference sequence). The CDR3 DNA sequence: TGTGCCAGCAGACTAATACTTAGCACTGAAGCTTTCTTT. Its translation is CASRLILSTEAFF.

The rearrangement links TRBV5-1 to TRBJ2-3; 7 bases fit TRBD1. V gave up 6 bases and J gave up 2 bases; unmatched junction bases: 6. The CDR3 sequence is 14 residues long. The germline V gene encodes CDR1 SGHRS and CDR2 YFSETQ. Here the CDR3 reads CASNSGTVTDTQYF. CDR3 DNA sequence: TGCGCCAGCAATTCCGGGACAGTCACAGATACGCAGTATTTT.

The chain couples TRBV28 to TRBJ2-3; 12 nucleotides match TRBD2. The CDR3 is 15 residues long. V shed 10 bases, J shed 8 bases, and the junction held 13 bases outside the gene matches. The germline V gene has CDR1 MDHEN and CDR2 SYDVKM. CDR3 DNA sequence: TGTGCCACCCGATACAGACTAGCGGGAGAGGGTACGCAGTATTTT. Its translation is CATRYRLAGEGTQYF.

The chain recombines TRBV5-6 with TRBJ2-5; no firm D call. Germline V gene data show CDR1 as SGHDT and CDR2 as YYEEEE. Trimming removed 4 bases at V and 0 bases at J, with 13 bases between. This CDR3 has 15 amino acids. The CDR3 nucleotides read TGTGCCAGCAGCGGATCCGGAGCGTACCAAGAGACCCAGTACTTC. Translated, it gives CASSGSGAYQETQYF.

This chain uses TRBV28 with TRBJ1-5; 8 nucleotides agree with TRBD1. The CDR3 contains 15 residues. The junction had 8 bases not matched to a gene; V was cut back by 5 bases and J by 5 bases. Germline values: CDR1 MDHEN, CDR2 SYDVKM. CDR3 bases: TGTGCCAGCAGTCTCTGGACAGGGAGACATCAGCCCCAGCATTTT. Its translation is CASSLWTGRHQPQHF.

The chain joins TRBV10-3 to TRBJ2-1; TRBD2 matches at 9 bases. CDR1 and CDR2 from the germline V gene are ENHRY and SYGVKD. J was trimmed by 5 bases and V by 4 bases; bases with no gene match: 6. CDR3 length: 15 residues. CDR3 amino acids: CAISASAGGNNEQFF. DNA of the CDR3: TGTGCCATCAGTGCTTCAGCGGGGGGAAACAATGAGCAGTTCTTC.

This clone has a handful of counts. The rearrangement joins TRBV9 to TRBJ2-3; 7 bases line up with TRBD1. This CDR3 comprises 13 residues. The V and J ends lost 0 bases and 5 bases, in that order; junction bases with no gene match: 0. Germline V lookup: CDR1 SGDLS, CDR2 YYNGEE. The CDR3 DNA sequence: TGTGCCAGCAGCGTAGGACAGGGAGATACGCAGTATTTT. It encodes CASSVGQGDTQYF.

This clone was detected once. The chain recombines TRBV7-9 with TRBJ2-5; D is undetermined. The CDR3 length is 13 residues. Germline lookup yields CDR1 SEHNR and CDR2 FQNEAQ (reference sequence). V gave up 5 bases and J gave up 5 bases, with 12 bases separating them. The CDR3 protein is CASSPANGETQYF. As DNA, the CDR3 is TGTGCCAGCAGCCCCGCGAACGGGGAGACCCAGTACTTC. Supplemented by reference TRBV7-9 and TRBJ2-5, the full variable domain reads DTGVSQNPRHKITKRGQNVTFRCDPISEHNRLYWYRQTLGQGPEFLTYFQNEAQLEKSRLLSDRFSAERPKGSFSTLEIQRTEQGDSAMYLCASSPANGETQYFGPGTRLLVL.

The chain employs TRBV10-1 and TRBJ2-2; 12 nucleotides align to TRBD2. This CDR3 is 18 amino acids long. V lost 1 base to trimming and J lost 2 bases; unmatched junction nucleotides: 5. Germline CDR1 reads WNHNN; CDR2 reads SYGVQD (reference sequence). The CDR3 region has the DNA TGCGCCAGCAGTGAGTTAGGACTAGCGGGATCAAACACCGGGGAGCTGTTTTTT. Protein product: CASSELGLAGSNTGELFF.

The chain employs TRBV5-1 and TRBJ2-7; 12 bases align to TRBD1. Trimming cost V 2 bases and J 7 bases; bases outside gene matches: 7. CDR3 length equals 15 residues. The germline gives CDR1 SGHRS, CDR2 YFSETQ. The CDR3 DNA follows: TGCGCCAGCAGCTTAGGGACAGGGGGCCATAGGGAGCAGTACTTC. Translation gives CASSLGTGGHREQYF.

The rearrangement links TRBV7-9 to TRBJ1-4; D gene uncertain. Trimming pared 2 bases from V and 0 bases from J, leaving 7 bases between. This CDR3 contains 15 residues. Germline V gene lookup returns CDR1 SEHNR and CDR2 FQNEAQ (reference sequence). In nucleotides, the CDR3 is TGTGCCAGCAGCTTATTGAGGGCAACTAATGAAAAACTGTTTTTT. It is translated as CASSLLRATNEKLFF.

This CDR3 is CASSSGLAIYNEQFF. CDR3 nucleotides: TGTGCCAGCAGTTCGGGACTAGCGATCTACAATGAGCAGTTCTTC. The J gene is TRBJ2-1, the V gene TRBV27, with TRBD2 identical over 10 bases. V dropped 4 bases and J dropped 3; count of bases not matched to a gene: 3. The CDR3 length is 15 residues. CDR1 is MNHEY and CDR2 is SMNVEV in the germline V gene (reference sequence).

J is TRBJ2-2 and V is TRBV6-1; TRBD1 matches at 7 bases. V lost 6 bases and J lost 7; bases outside the gene matches: 11. Germline V lookup: CDR1 MNHNS, CDR2 SASEGT. The CDR3 has 15 residues. The CDR3 is CASRPGQKAGGELFF. CDR3 DNA sequence: TGTGCCAGCAGGCCGGGACAGAAGGCGGGCGGGGAGCTGTTTTTT.

The rearrangement joins TRBV9 to TRBJ2-1; no definite D call. The germline V and J ends were trimmed by 3 bases and 5 bases, with 15 bases remaining between them. Germline V gene lookup returns CDR1 SGDLS and CDR2 YYNGEE. The CDR3 length is 15 residues. As DNA, the CDR3 is TGTGCCAGCAGCGCCCGGGTCTCCCCAAACAATGAGCAGTTCTTC. This sequence encodes CASSARVSPNNEQFF.

This sequence joins TRBV2 and TRBJ2-1, with D possibly TRBD2 on 6 matching bases. V gave up 4 bases and J gave up 6 bases, with 19 bases separating them. Germline V gives CDR1 SNHLY, CDR2 FYNNEI. This CDR3 region has 16 residues. In DNA, the CDR3 is TGTGCCAGCAGTGGGAGTGGCGGGAATAGGGGCAATGAGCAGTTCTTC. This sequence encodes CASSGSGGNRGNEQFF.

This clone was seen only once. This chain links TRBV28 with TRBJ2-5; 9 nucleotides line up with TRBD2. CDR3 size: 18 residues. From germline, CDR1 is MDHEN and CDR2 SYDVKM. The J segment lost 4 bases and the V segment lost 5 bases, leaving 17 bases of the junction unmatched. CDR3: CASSPPGSGGVDGETQYF. The CDR3, as DNA: TGTGCCAGCAGTCCCCCAGGTAGCGGGGGTGTCGATGGAGAGACCCAGTACTTC.

A word on this clone: Distinct nucleotide sequences in the sample also encode this CDR3. The chain uses TRBV5-1 and TRBJ1-1; maybe TRBD1 (5 bases). CDR1 is SGHRS and CDR2 is YFSETQ in the germline V gene. The CDR3 length is 13 residues. The ends were cut back, 9 bases at V and 4 bases at J, with 16 bases in the middle. The CDR3 sequence: CATKPGGGTEAFF. As DNA, the CDR3 is TGCGCCACCAAACCGGGGGGGGGCACTGAAGCTTTCTTT.

This chain connects TRBV28 to TRBJ2-7, with TRBD2 matching over 10 bases. Germline V gives CDR1 MDHEN, CDR2 SYDVKM. CDR3 length equals 13 residues. V shed 4 bases and J 10 bases; nucleotides not matched to a gene: 7. CDR3 nucleotides: TGTGCCAGCAGTTCAACTAGCGGGGTTCTTCAGTACTTC. Protein: CASSSTSGVLQYF. Variable domain in full (rest from reference TRBV28 and TRBJ2-7): DVKVTQSSRYLVKRTGEKVFLECVQDMDHENMFWYRQDPGLGLRLIYFSYDVKMKEKGDIPEGYSVSREKKERFSLILESASTNQTSMYLCASSSTSGVLQYFGPGTRLTVT.